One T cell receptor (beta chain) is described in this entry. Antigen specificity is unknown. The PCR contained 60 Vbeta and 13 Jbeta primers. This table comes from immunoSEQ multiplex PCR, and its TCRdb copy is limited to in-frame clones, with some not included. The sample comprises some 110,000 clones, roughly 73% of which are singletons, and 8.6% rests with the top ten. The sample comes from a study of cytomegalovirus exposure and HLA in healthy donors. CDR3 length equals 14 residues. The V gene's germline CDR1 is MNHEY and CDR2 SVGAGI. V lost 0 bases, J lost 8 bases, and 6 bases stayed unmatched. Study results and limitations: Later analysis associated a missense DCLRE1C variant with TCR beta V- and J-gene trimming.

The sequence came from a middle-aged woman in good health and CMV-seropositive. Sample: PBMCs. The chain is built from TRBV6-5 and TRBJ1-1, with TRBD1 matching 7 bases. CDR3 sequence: CASSYSSRGPEAFF. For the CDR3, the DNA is TGTGCCAGCAGTTACTCGAGTAGGGGGCCGGAAGCTTTCTTT.